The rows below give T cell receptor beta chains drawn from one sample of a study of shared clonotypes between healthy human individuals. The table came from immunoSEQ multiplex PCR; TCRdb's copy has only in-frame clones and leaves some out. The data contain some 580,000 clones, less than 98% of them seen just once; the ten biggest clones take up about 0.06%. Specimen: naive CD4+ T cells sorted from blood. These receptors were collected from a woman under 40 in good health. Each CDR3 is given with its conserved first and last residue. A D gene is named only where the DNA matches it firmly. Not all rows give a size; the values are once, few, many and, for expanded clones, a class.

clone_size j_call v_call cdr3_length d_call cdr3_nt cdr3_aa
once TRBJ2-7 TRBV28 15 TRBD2 TGTGCCAGCAGCCCGACTAGCGGGAGGGCCTACGAGCAGTACTTC CASSPTSGRAYEQYF
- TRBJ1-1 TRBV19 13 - TGTGCCAGTAGTATACAAATGAACACTGAAGCTTTCTTT CASSIQMNTEAFF
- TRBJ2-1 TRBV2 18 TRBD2 TGTGCCAGCGTCCTCACCGCCGGACTAGAATATGACGGCAATGAGCAGTTCTTC CASVLTAGLEYDGNEQFF
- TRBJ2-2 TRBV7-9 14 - TGTGCCAGCAGCTTAGAGGATGGCACCGGGGAGCTGTTTTTT CASSLEDGTGELFF
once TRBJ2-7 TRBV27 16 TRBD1 TGTGCCAGCAGTCCTGGGACAGGATATAGCTCCTACGAGCAGTACTTC CASSPGTGYSSYEQYF
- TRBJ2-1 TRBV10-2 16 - TGCGCCAGCAGTGAGTCGGGGGACCCAGCCTACAATGAGCAGTTCTTC CASSESGDPAYNEQFF
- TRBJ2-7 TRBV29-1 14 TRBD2 TGCAGCGTTGGGAGTAGCGGGATTACCTACGAGCAGTACTTC CSVGSSGITYEQYF
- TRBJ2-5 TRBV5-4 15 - TGTGCCAGCAGCTCAACCGGACAGTACCAAGAGACCCAGTACTTC CASSSTGQYQETQYF
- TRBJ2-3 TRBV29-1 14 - TGCAGCGTTGGGCCGGGCTCCTCCTTCGATACGCAGTATTTT CSVGPGSSFDTQYF
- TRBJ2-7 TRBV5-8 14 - TGTGCCAGCAGCTTGGGGTGGGCCTCCTACGAGCAGTACTTC CASSLGWASYEQYF
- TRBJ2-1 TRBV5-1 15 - TGCGCCAGCAGCTTGGGAGCGGTGGGGGGCAATGAGCAGTTCTTC CASSLGAVGGNEQFF
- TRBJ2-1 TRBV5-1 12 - TGCGCCAGCAGCGCCCAGGGTAATGAGCAGTTCTTC CASSAQGNEQFF
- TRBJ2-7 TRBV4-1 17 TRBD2 TGCGCCAGCAGCCAGGCGGGGGGGCACCCGATTTCCTACGAGCAGTACTTC CASSQAGGHPISYEQYF
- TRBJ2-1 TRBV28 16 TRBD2 TGTGCCAGCAGTTTCCCCGGGACTAGCGGGGACAATGAGCAGTTCTTC CASSFPGTSGDNEQFF
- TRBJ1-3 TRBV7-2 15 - TGTGCCAGCAGCTTAAGTGCAGGACCTGGAAACACCATATATTTT CASSLSAGPGNTIYF
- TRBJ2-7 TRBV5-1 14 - TGCGCCAGCAGCTTGGGGCGGGTTAAAGACGAGCAGTACTTC CASSLGRVKDEQYF
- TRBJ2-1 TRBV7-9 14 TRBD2 TGTGCCAGCAGCTCCCGGACTAGCGGCAATGAGCAGTTCTTC CASSSRTSGNEQFF
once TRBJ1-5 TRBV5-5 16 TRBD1 TGTGCCAGCAGCTTGGGGGGACAGGGTAGCAATCAGCCCCAGCATTTT CASSLGGQGSNQPQHF
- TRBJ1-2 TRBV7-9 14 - TGTGCCAGCAGCCCTGTGGGTAGCGGCTATGGCTACACCTTC CASSPVGSGYGYTF
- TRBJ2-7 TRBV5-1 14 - TGCGCCAGCAGCTTGGCCGGCAGCTCCTACGAGCAGTACTTC CASSLAGSSYEQYF
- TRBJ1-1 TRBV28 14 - TGTGCCAGCAGTTTATCGATGGTGAACACTGAAGCTTTCTTT CASSLSMVNTEAFF
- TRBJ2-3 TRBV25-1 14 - TGTGCCAGCAGTGAATTTGTAGGAACAGATACGCAGTATTTT CASSEFVGTDTQYF
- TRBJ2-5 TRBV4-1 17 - TGCGCCAGCAGCCAAGATCTGGCGGAGGCCACCAAAGAGACCCAGTACTTC CASSQDLAEATKETQYF
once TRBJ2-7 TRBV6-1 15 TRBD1 TGTGCCAGCAGTGAAGGGGGGACAGGGGCCTACGAGCAGTACTTC CASSEGGTGAYEQYF
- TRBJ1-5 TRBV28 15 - TGTGCCAGCAGCAGGGAATCTAGGCGCAATCAGCCCCAGCATTTT CASSRESRRNQPQHF
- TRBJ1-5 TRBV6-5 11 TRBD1 TGTGCCAGCAGTGGGAGACAGGGGATCCGTTTT CASSGRQGIRF
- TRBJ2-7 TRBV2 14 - TGTGCCAGCTGTGGGACATTCTTCTCCTACGAGCAGTACTTC CASCGTFFSYEQYF
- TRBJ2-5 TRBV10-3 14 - TGTGCCATCAGTGACAGGGGAGTGGGGGAGACCCAGTACTTC CAISDRGVGETQYF
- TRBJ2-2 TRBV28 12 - TGTGCCAGCTATACTCGTATCGGGGAGCTGTTTTTT CASYTRIGELFF
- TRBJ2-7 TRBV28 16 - TGTGCCAGCAGTTTAATTCTCCGTACGGGCTCCTACGAGCAGTACTTC CASSLILRTGSYEQYF
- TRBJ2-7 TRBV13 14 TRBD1 TGTGCCAGCAGCAAAAGACAGGGTCCCTACGAGCAGTACTTC CASSKRQGPYEQYF
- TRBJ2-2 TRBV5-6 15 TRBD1 TGTGCCAGCAGCCGGGGACAGGGAGTCCCCGGGGAGCTGTTTTTT CASSRGQGVPGELFF
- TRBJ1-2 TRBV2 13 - TGTGCCAGCAGTGATGTCAGTAACTATGGCTACACCTTC CASSDVSNYGYTF
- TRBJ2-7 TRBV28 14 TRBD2 TGTGCCAGCAGTTTAGGGACTAGCGTGTACGAGCAGTACTTC CASSLGTSVYEQYF
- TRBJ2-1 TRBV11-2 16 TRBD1 TGTGCCAGCAGCTTAGAACTCCTCAGGGGGCGGGGTGAGCAGTTCTTC CASSLELLRGRGEQFF
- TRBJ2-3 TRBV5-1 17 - TGCGCCAGCAGCTGGGACCTAATGGCCATTAGCACAGATACGCAGTATTTT CASSWDLMAISTDTQYF
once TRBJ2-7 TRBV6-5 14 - TGTGCCAGCAGACCTGGGGATCAGAAACGCGAGCAGTACTTC CASRPGDQKREQYF
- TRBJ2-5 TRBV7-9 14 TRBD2 TGTGCCAGCAGCCCATTAGCGGGAGGTGTGACCCAGTACTTC CASSPLAGGVTQYF
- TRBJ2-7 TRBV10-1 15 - TGCGCCAGCAGTGACCGGGGGTCTAACTCCTACGAGCAGTACTTC CASSDRGSNSYEQYF
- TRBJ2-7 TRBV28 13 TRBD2 TGTGCCAGCAGATCCGGGACTAGGCTCGAGCAGTACTTC CASRSGTRLEQYF
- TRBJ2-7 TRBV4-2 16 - TGTGCCAGCAGCCAACGCCCCGACACCACACCCTACGAGCAGTACTTC CASSQRPDTTPYEQYF
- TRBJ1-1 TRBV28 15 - TGTGCCAGCAGTTCCGCCCCCGGCAGGGCAAATGAAGCTTTCTTT CASSSAPGRANEAFF
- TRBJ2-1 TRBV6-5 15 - TGTGCCAGCAGTTACGGGCTAGTATCCTACAATGAGCAGTTCTTC CASSYGLVSYNEQFF
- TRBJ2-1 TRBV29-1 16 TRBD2 TGCAGCGTTGAATCGGTGGCGGGAGGCCCCCGCAATGAGCAGTTCTTC CSVESVAGGPRNEQFF
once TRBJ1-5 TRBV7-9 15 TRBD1 TGTGCCAGCAGCTTGACCGGGACAGGGGATCAGCCCCAGCATTTT CASSLTGTGDQPQHF
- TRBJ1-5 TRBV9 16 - TGTGCCAGCAGCGTGGGACTTGGCGAGGGTGATCAGCCCCAGCATTTT CASSVGLGEGDQPQHF
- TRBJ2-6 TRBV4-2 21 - TGTGCCAGCAGCCAAGAGGAGAATTTTGGGGGGCATCTATCCGGGGCCAACGTCCTGACTTTC CASSQEENFGGHLSGANVLTF
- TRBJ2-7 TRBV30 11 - TGTGCCTGGACAAACTCCTACGAGCAGTACTTC CAWTNSYEQYF
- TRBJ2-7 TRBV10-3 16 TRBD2 TGTGCCATCAGTGAGGGGACTAGCGGGGCCTCCTACGAGCAGTACTTC CAISEGTSGASYEQYF
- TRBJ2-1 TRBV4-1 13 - TGCGCCAGCAGCCAGGCGCTATTCTATGAGCAGTTCTTC CASSQALFYEQFF
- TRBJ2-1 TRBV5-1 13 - TGCGCCAGCAGCTTGGTTGTGGGAAATGAGCAGTTCTTC CASSLVVGNEQFF